This TCR beta chain stems from a study of a mutant IDH1 vaccine in newly diagnosed glioma. Looking at the study overall: In some groups vaccination began 4-6 weeks post-radiotherapy; others received it with temozolomide. The earlier regimen, radiotherapy, temozolomide, or both, was most often both. Sex among treated patients split around 60% male, roughly 40% female; mean age was roughly 40 years.

Time point denoted: week 47, end of study. Every vaccination contained 300 ug of the mutant IDH1 20-mer peptide and was paired with topical imiquimod. This clone was recorded only once. Its antigen is as yet unknown. Produced via immunoSEQ multiplex PCR; TCRdb's table is partial and in-frame only. The sample carries about 50,000 clones, about 81% recorded once. The CDR3 is made up of 12 amino acids. Trimming took off 4 bases at V and 8 bases at J, with 9 bases between the two ends. Germline V gene lookup returns CDR1 ENHRY and CDR2 SYGVKD. The sequence was obtained from a woman in her thirties with glioma. Some clones in this sample may be carry-over from other donors' samples. The starting material was PBMCs, obtained from a glioma patient whose treatment included an IDH1 peptide vaccine. The V and J genes are TRBV10-3 and TRBJ1-3, with D possibly matching TRBD1 (5 bases). Here the CDR3 reads CAISVGADTIYF. DNA of the CDR3: TGTGCCATCAGTGTTGGGGCGGACACCATATATTTT.